The following is a TCR beta chain sequence with its context. This entry is derived from a study of sequential checkpoint blockade in melanoma. Treatment indicated: randomized to nivolumab then ipilimumab (arm A) or the reverse (arm B). PBMC sorting kept live CD3+CD8+ cells without CD19 or CD56. Trimming took 1 base from V and 0 from J, leaving 4 bases between them. Germline-derived CDR1 and CDR2 are SNHLY and FYNNEI. The CDR3 runs to 14 residues. Clones were sequenced by immunoSEQ multiplex PCR, and TCRdb holds only the in-frame ones, with some missing. The table shows about 20,000 clones, with roughly four fifths occurring only once.

The sample here was CD8+ T cells sorted from blood (inferred from file names), taken from a patient given nivolumab and ipilimumab in sequence. V gene TRBV2 combines with J gene TRBJ1-5; no definite D call. The receptor was derived from a human donor with melanoma. The CDR3 DNA sequence: TGTGCCAGCAGTGAAGTAGATAGCAATCAGCCCCAGCATTTT. It codes for CASSEVDSNQPQHF.